The T cell receptor (beta chain) under discussion was sequenced for a study of T cell responses to AZD1222 COVID-19 vaccine. The CDR3 is made up of 17 amino acids. Unmatched junction bases numbered 10, after V lost 4 bases and J lost 2 bases. Germline V gene data show CDR1 as SGHDT and CDR2 as YYEEEE. This clone was found once. This table comes from immunoSEQ multiplex PCR, and its TCRdb copy is limited to in-frame clones, with some not included. The table lists about 110,000 clones, roughly 84% of them singletons, with approximately 3.3% in the top ten. The input for sequencing was peripheral blood, taken on day 0 of AZD1222 vaccination. The J gene is TRBJ1-5, the V gene TRBV5-6; 9 bases fit TRBD1. The receptor comes from an adult in good health. DNA of the CDR3: TGTGCCAGCAGCAAAGGACAGGGGATGTGGGGCAATCAGCCCCAGCATTTT. Translating gives CASSKGQGMWGNQPQHF. Full variable domain (outside the CDR3, taken from reference TRBV5-6 and TRBJ1-5): DAGVTQSPTHLIKTRGQQVTLRCSPKSGHDTVSWYQQALGQGPQFIFQYYEEEERQRGNFPDRFSGHQFPNYSSELNVNALLLGDSALYLCASSKGQGMWGNQPQHFGDGTRLSIL.